The clone carrying this T cell receptor beta chain was seen repeatedly, ten times or more. An end of the junction differs from the germline gene, which may be a read error. This entry is derived from a study of T cells in Graves' hyperthyroidism and ophthalmopathy. Background on the study: Blood was drawn when the patient was first diagnosed and still untreated.

Regions amplified from RNA transcripts were the TCR beta CDR3 regions. TCR CDR3 underwent first-round RT-PCR with the HTBI primer set. One entry per CDR3 protein, called by TCRdb with MiXCR from the multiplex PCR reads. The table has 400,000 to 600,000 distinct CDR3 sequences, less than 25% seen once. This CDR3 has 15 residues. Per germline, CDR1 MNHEY and CDR2 SMNVEV (reference sequence). The rearrangement uses TRBV27 and TRBJ1-1; D not resolved. The receptor was isolated from a man younger than 35 with Graves' hyperthyroidism. The material sequenced was blood. CDR3 in DNA: TGTGCCAGCAGGAACTCCGACGGAATGAACACTGAAGCCTTCTTT. Protein product: CASRNSDGMNTEAFF.